This T cell receptor (beta chain) was profiled in a study of T-cell memory formation after mild COVID-19. This CDR3 spans 14 amino acids. Germline assignment: CDR1 MNHEY and CDR2 SVGAGI. Trimming shortened V by 6 bases and J by 4 bases, and 15 bases separated the two germline ends. MiXCR, run by TCRdb on the 5' RACE reads, gives a single entry per CDR3 protein. Of approximately 250,000 distinct CDR3 sequences detected, 15% to 20% appear once; the ten largest clones hold under 25%. The sequence was obtained from a man younger than 35 who had mild COVID-19 (a few samples of this study predate the infection). Cell type and time point are not known. Material for sequencing was PBMCs or a T cell subset sorted from them (not recorded which). The chain couples TRBV6-5 to TRBJ1-1; tentatively, D is TRBD1 (6 bases). The DNA for the CDR3 is TGTGCCAGCAGAACGAGGGGGGCGGTCACTGAAGCTTTCTTT. It codes for CASRTRGAVTEAFF.